This T cell receptor beta chain was profiled in a study of blood T cell repertoires in COVID-19. The overall study: Both acute and convalescent COVID-19 samples were obtained from the United States, Italy and Spain.

In the original analysis: Researchers report that nucleated cell counts were estimated from reference gene primer amplification. Only in-frame clones appear in the TCRdb table, and some are missing; sequencing was by immunoSEQ multiplex PCR. The V and J calls and the clone size are those of that table, but D and trimming were determined from the DNA. The sample consists of 200,000 to 300,000 clones, approximately 90% of them appearing once. Trimming cost V 8 bases and J 6 bases, with 19 bases left between them. Germline V gives CDR1 MNHEY, CDR2 SVGAGI. CDR3 length: 14 residues. Recovery meant two consecutive negative NP/OP PCR tests, professional clearance, or resolved symptoms.

The genes are TRBV6-5 and TRBJ1-2, with D tentatively TRBD1 (6 bases). The receptor's source is a woman aged 25 to 45 who had recovered from COVID-19. Sequencing was carried out using PBMCs or T cells enriched from blood (not recorded which). CDR3 sequence: CASVPRGPGHGYTF. In nucleotides, the CDR3 is TGTGCCAGCGTGCCCAGGGGTCCGGGCCATGGCTACACCTTC.